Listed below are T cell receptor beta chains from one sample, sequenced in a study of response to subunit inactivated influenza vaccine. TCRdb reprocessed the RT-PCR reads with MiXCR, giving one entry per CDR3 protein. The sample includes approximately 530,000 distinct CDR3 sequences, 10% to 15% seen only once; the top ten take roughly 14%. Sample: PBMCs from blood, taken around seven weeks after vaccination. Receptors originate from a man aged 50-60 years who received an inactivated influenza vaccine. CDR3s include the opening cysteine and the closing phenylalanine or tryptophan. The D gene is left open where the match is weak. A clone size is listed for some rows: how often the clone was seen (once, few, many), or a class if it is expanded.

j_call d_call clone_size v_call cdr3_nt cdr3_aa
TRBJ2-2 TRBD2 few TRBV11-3 TGTGCCAGCAGCGTAGCGGGCTCGGGCACCGGGGAGCTGTTTTTT CASSVAGSGTGELFF
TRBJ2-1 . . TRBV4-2 TGTGCCAGCAGTCCCACCAGCGGGACATATGAGCAGTTCTTC CASSPTSGTYEQFF
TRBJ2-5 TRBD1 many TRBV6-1 TGTGCCAGCAGCGCCGGGACAGGGGGAGAGACCCAGTACTTC CASSAGTGGETQYF
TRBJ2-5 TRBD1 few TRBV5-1 TGCGCCAGCAGGCCAGGGGGCGCGATAGAGACCCAGTACTTC CASRPGGAIETQYF
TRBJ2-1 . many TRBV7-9 TGTGCCGCGGCCCCCTCCTACAATGAGCAGTTCTTC CAAAPSYNEQFF
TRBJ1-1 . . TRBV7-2 TGTGTCAGCAGCTTGGTTGGCACGAACACTGAAGCTTTCTTT CVSSLVGTNTEAFF
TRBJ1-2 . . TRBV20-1 TGCAGTGCTAGAGATTTGTACGAACCGTCTAACTATGGCTACACCTTC CSARDLYEPSNYGYTF
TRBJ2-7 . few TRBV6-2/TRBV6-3 TGTGCCACCGAAGAGAGGGTATCCTACGAGCAGTACTTC CATEERVSYEQYF
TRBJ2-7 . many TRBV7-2 TGCGCCAGCAGCTTATTGGATTCCTACGAGCAGTACTTC CASSLLDSYEQYF
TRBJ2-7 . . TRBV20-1 TGCAGTGCTAGCGGACAATCCTACGAGCAGTACTTC CSASGQSYEQYF
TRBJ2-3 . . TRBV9 TGTGCCAGCAGCTGGACTACCATGGGGGATACGCAGTATTTT CASSWTTMGDTQYF
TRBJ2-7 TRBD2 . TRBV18 TGTGCCAGCTCACCACCGGTTCTAGCGGGAGGCTACGAGCAGTACTTC CASSPPVLAGGYEQYF
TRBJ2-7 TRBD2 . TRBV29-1 TGCAGCGTCGATAGCGGGATGATGGGTGAGCAGTACTTC CSVDSGMMGEQYF
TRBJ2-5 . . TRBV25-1 TGTGCCAGCATCCGCAGGAGGGATGGATACAGCCAGTTTTCGGATGGAGAGACCCAGTACTTC CASIRRRDGYSQFSDGETQYF
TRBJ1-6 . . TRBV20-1 TGCAGTGCTCTGTTAGGGGCCCTTGGATATTATAATTCACCCCTCCACTTT CSALLGALGYYNSPLHF
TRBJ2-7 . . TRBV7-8 TGTGCCAGCAGTCCACGGCCCCCCTACGAGCAGTACTTC CASSPRPPYEQYF
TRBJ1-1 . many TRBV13 TGTGCCAGCAGCTCCCGGACCTCCATGGGGGCTGAAGCTTTCTTT CASSSRTSMGAEAFF
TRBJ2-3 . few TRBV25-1 TGTGCCAGCAGTAGCCTGGGTTACAGCACAGATACGCAGTATTTT CASSSLGYSTDTQYF
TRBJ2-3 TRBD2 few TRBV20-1 TGCAGTGCTGCTCAGCGGGGGGCTGGCACAGATACGCAGTATTTT CSAAQRGAGTDTQYF
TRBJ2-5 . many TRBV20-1 TGCAGTGCTAACGGGGGTCAAGAGACCCAGTACTTC CSANGGQETQYF
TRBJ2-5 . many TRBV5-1 TGTGCCAGCAGCTTAGTGGGTCAAGAGACCCAGTACTTC CASSLVGQETQYF
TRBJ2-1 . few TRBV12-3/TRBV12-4 TGTGCCAGCAGGCTAGCGTCAAGGCCCACTGAGCAGTTCTTC CASRLASRPTEQFF
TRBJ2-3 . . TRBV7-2 TGTGCCAGCAGTCAACAGAGAGCAGATACGCAGTATTTT CASSQQRADTQYF
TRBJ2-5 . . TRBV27 TGTGCCAGCAGTCCGGGAGCCAGAGGAGAGACCCAGTACTTC CASSPGARGETQYF
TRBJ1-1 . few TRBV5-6 TGTGCCAGCAGCACCTCGAACACTGAAGCTTTCTTT CASSTSNTEAFF
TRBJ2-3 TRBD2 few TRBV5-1 TGCGCCAGCAGCCCCGGGACTAGCGGCTCAGATACGCAGTATTTT CASSPGTSGSDTQYF
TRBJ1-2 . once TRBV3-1 TGTGCCAGCAGCCAAGACGCCCTACGGGGGGATGGCTACACCTTC CASSQDALRGDGYTF
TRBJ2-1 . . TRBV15 TGTGCCACCAGCAGAACGGGGGCCTACTACAATGAGCAGTTCTTC CATSRTGAYYNEQFF
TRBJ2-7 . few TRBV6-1 TGTGCCAGCAGTGAAGTTGAGGGCAGCTCCTACGAGCAGTACTTC CASSEVEGSSYEQYF
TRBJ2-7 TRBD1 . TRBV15 TGTGCCACCAGCAGAGCGGGGACAGGGGGCTACGAGCAGTACTTC CATSRAGTGGYEQYF
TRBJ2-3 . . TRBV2 TGTGCCAGCAGTGTAGGGATCCTCACAGATACGCAGTATTTT CASSVGILTDTQYF
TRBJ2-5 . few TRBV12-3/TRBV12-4 TGTGCCAGCCGACTCTGGGGAACGGAGACCCAGTACTTC CASRLWGTETQYF
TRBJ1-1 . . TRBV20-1 TGCAGTGCCCTCAACACGGGCGGGGTTGGCGCTGAAGCTTTCTTT CSALNTGGVGAEAFF
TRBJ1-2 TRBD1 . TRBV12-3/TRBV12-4 TGTGCCAGCAGTTTAGGGGGACAGGGGGCGCGTGGCTACACCTTC CASSLGGQGARGYTF
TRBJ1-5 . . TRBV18 TGTGCCAGCTCACGGACATCCCTTGGAGGCAATCAGCCCCAGCATTTT CASSRTSLGGNQPQHF
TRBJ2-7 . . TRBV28 TGTGCCAGCAGTTTCGAGGGCAGGGACCCAACCTACGAGCAGTACTTC CASSFEGRDPTYEQYF
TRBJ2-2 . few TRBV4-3 TGCGCCAGCAGCCAAGCCCGCGGGACGAACACCGGGGAGCTGTTTTTT CASSQARGTNTGELFF
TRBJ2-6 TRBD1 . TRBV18 TGTGCCAGCTCACCCCTAAGACAGGGGGCAACATCTGGGGCCAACGTCCTGACTTTC CASSPLRQGATSGANVLTF
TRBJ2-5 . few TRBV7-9 TGTGCCAGCAGCTTAGAAACAGGAGGACAGACCCAGTACTTC CASSLETGGQTQYF
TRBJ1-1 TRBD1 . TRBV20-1 TGCAGTGCTAAACAGGGGGGCACTGAAGCTTTCTTT CSAKQGGTEAFF
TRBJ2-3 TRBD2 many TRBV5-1 TGCGCCAGCAATAGCGGGGTGGGGCCCACAGATACGCAGTATTTT CASNSGVGPTDTQYF